These 24 T cell receptor gamma chains came from one sample sequenced in a study of γδ T cells in repeated Plasmodium falciparum infection. Bulk repertoires came from Vgamma9/Vdelta2+ or Vdelta2-negative gammadelta T cells flow-sorted from PBMC. TCRdb re-called the multiplex PCR reads via CATT. In the table there are about 15,000 gamma-chain clones, 1.6% of which are singletons. The sample comprised gamma-delta T cells from blood. These receptor sequences come from a pool of human donors (malaria-infected and uninfected, not separated).

This clone was recorded many times. With a much larger clone just one base away, this may be a read error. The CDR3 sequence is CATWVNYYKKLF. In DNA, the CDR3 is TGTGCCACCTGGGTCAATTATTATAAGAAACTTTTT. The V gene reported is TRGV4; the J gene is uncalled. This CDR3 has 12 residues. The V gene's germline CDR1 is EGSTGY and CDR2 YDSYTSSV.

This clone was seen more than once but under ten times. The protein in TCRdb stems from a much larger clone and differs at residue 16 from this DNA's translation, likely a read error; here the protein is translated from the DNA. The J gene is uncalled and the V gene is TRGV5. Germline V lookup: CDR1 VINAFY, CDR2 YDVSNSKD. This CDR3 spans 18 amino acids. The CDR3: CATWDRRGDGSNYYKELF. DNA of the CDR3: TGTGCCACCTGGGACAGGCGTGGGGATGGCTCGAATTATTATAAGGAACTCTTT.

Many counts were recorded for this clone. A much larger clone differs from this one at a single base, so this may be a read error. The same CDR3 arises from other DNA sequences in this sample as well. This chain connects TRGV9 to TRGJ1 or TRGJ2. Germline V lookup: CDR1 GITISATS, CDR2 ISYDGTV (reference sequence). The CDR3 is made up of 12 amino acids. CDR3 loop: CALWEVHYKKLF. CDR3 bases: TGTGCCCTGTGGGAGGTGCACTATAAGAAACTCTTT.

This clone was seen repeatedly, ten times or more. The TCRdb protein, from a much larger clone, departs from this DNA's translation at residue 11, likely by read error; the protein shown derives from the DNA. The gene calls are TRGV9 and TRGJ1 or TRGJ2. No J gene was available from TCRdb, and it was assigned here by a germline match of the DNA. This CDR3 spans 15 amino acids. Germline V CDR1 and CDR2: GITISATS, ISYDGTV (reference sequence). The CDR3 DNA reads TGTGCCTTGTGGGAGGTTCCCCGGAATTATGATAAGAAACTCTTT. It is translated as CALWEVPRNYDKKLF.

A remark on this clone: Only one base separates this from a far larger clonotype, so it likely reflects a read error. The chain combines TRGV4 with TRGJ1 or TRGJ2. From germline, CDR1 is EGSTGY and CDR2 YDSYTSSV. The length of the CDR3 is 13 residues. DNA for the CDR3: TGTGCCACCTGGGATGGGCAATGGAATAAGAAGCTCTTT. Translated: CATWDGQWNKKLF.

This clone was recorded a few times. The translation of this DNA and the TCRdb protein of a much larger clone differ at residue 3, probably owing to a read error; the protein shown here is translated from the DNA. V is TRGV4 and J is TRGJ1 or TRGJ2. Germline values: CDR1 EGSTGY, CDR2 YDSYTSSV. CDR3 size: 10 residues. DNA for the CDR3: TGTGCCTCCTGGGATGGGAAGAAACTCTTT. Its protein product is CASWDGKKLF.

This clone was seen ten or more times. TCRdb's protein, taken from a much larger clone, differs from this DNA's translation at residue 6, likely owing to a read error; the protein displayed comes from the DNA. The chain is built from TRGV9 and TRGJ1 or TRGJ2. TCRdb gives no J gene; it was assigned here by matching the DNA to germline. Trimming cost V 3 bases and J 0 bases; bases outside gene matches: 8. Germline V gives CDR1 GITISATS, CDR2 ISYDGTV (reference sequence). The CDR3 contains 15 residues. CDR3 sequence (DNA): TGTGCCTTGTGGGAGTCCGCCTTGAATTATTATAAGAAACTCTTT. Protein: CALWESALNYYKKLF.

This clone is judged large. Within the sample, other DNA sequences also encode this same CDR3. This chain joins TRGV9 and TRGJ1 or TRGJ2. The CDR3 totals 12 residues. The germline gives CDR1 GITISATS, CDR2 ISYDGTV (reference sequence). The V segment lost 0 bases and the J segment 4 bases; nucleotides outside the gene matches: 0. CDR3 loop: CALWEVYYKKLF. CDR3 nucleotides: TGTGCCTTGTGGGAGGTGTATTATAAGAAACTCTTT.

This clone is medium-sized (0.01 to 0.1%) by share. Other DNA sequences in this sample translate to the same CDR3. This chain connects TRGV9 to TRGJP1. Trimming removed 2 bases from V and 0 bases from J; junction bases left unmatched: 3. Germline-derived CDR1 and CDR2 are GITISATS and ISYDGTV (reference sequence). This CDR3 has 15 residues. In nucleotides, the CDR3 is TGTGCCTTGTGGGAGGCGGATACCACTGGTTGGTTCAAGATATTT. Protein sequence: CALWEADTTGWFKIF.

Comments on this clone: The protein that TCRdb holds for this DNA derives from a much larger clone and differs from the translated DNA at residue 6, which likely indicates a read error; the protein shown here is translated from the DNA. V gene TRGV9 combines with J gene TRGJP. J gave up 6 bases and V 4 bases, and 9 bases lay outside the gene matches. CDR3 length: 17 amino acids. CDR1 GITISATS and CDR2 ISYDGTV come from the germline V gene (reference sequence). The CDR3 DNA reads TGTGCCTTGTGGGACCTGGTGCGAGAGTTGGGCAAAAAAATCAAGGTATTT. It encodes CALWDLVRELGKKIKVF.

In this sample, this clone turned up many times. TCRdb has a much larger clone's protein, which differs at residue 9 from the translation of this DNA, likely because of a read error; what is shown is the protein translated from the DNA. This chain joins TRGV9 and TRGJ1 or TRGJ2. Here the J gene came from matching the DNA to germline, since TCRdb omits it. The CDR3 is 13 residues long. Germline CDR1 is GITISATS and CDR2 is ISYDGTV (reference sequence). The CDR3 loop reads CALWEFSYDKKLF. The CDR3 bases are TGTGCCTTGTGGGAGTTTTCTTATGATAAGAAACTCTTT.

This clone was observed at least ten times. TCRdb's entry gives the protein of a much larger clone, which mismatches this DNA's translation at residue 12, likely from a read error; the protein reported here is translated from the DNA. This chain links TRGV9 with TRGJ1 or TRGJ2. Matching the DNA to germline supplied the J gene, which TCRdb does not give. The CDR3 loop spans 15 amino acids. In germline, CDR1 is GITISATS, CDR2 ISYDGTV (reference sequence). The CDR3 loop is CALWEVGLLDYRKLF. The CDR3 coding sequence is TGTGCCTTGTGGGAGGTAGGATTATTGGATTATAGGAAACTCTTT.

Remarks on this clone: The protein given by TCRdb reflects a much larger clone and differs at residue 5 from this DNA's translation, likely from a read error; the protein shown is the DNA's translation. The chain uses TRGV9 and TRGJ1 or TRGJ2. The J gene, not given by TCRdb, was assigned here from a germline match of the nucleotide sequence. V trimming: 5 bases; J trimming: 8 bases; junction bases outside the gene matches: 9. This CDR3 is 12 amino acids long. Germline assignment: CDR1 GITISATS and CDR2 ISYDGTV (reference sequence). This CDR3 reads CALWGVRDKKLF. As DNA, the CDR3 is TGTGCCTTGTGGGGGGTTAGGGATAAGAAACTCTTT.

Turning to this clone: The mismatch at residue 11 between this DNA's translation and the TCRdb protein of a much larger clone likely reflects a read error; the protein shown is translated from the DNA. The chain couples TRGV5 to TRGJ1 or TRGJ2. CDR1 VINAFY and CDR2 YDVSNSKD come from the germline V gene. The CDR3 has 13 amino acids. The CDR3 coding sequence is TGTGCCACCTGGGACCCGCAATATTATAAGAGACTCTTT. Translating gives CATWDPQYYKRLF.

Note on this clone: This may be a read error: a much more frequent sequence differs by one nucleotide. The chain employs TRGV8 and TRGJP1. TCRdb supplies no J gene; here it was assigned by aligning the nucleotide sequence to germline. Germline V lookup: CDR1 VENAVY, CDR2 YDSYNSRV. The CDR3 totals 16 residues. CDR3 coding DNA: TGTACCACCTGGGATAGACCTTATACCACTGGTTGGTTCAAGATATTT. Translated: CTTWDRPYTTGWFKIF.

This clone was counted only a few times. TCRdb has a much larger clone's protein, which differs at residue 14 from the translation of this DNA, likely because of a read error; what is shown is the protein translated from the DNA. The CDR3 bases are TGTGCCACCTGGGATAGGCTACGAGGGATCCTTTATTATGAGAAACTCTTT. Protein product: CATWDRLRGILYYEKLF. The chain uses TRGV8 and TRGJ1 or TRGJ2. Since TCRdb gives no J gene, matching the DNA to germline was used here to assign it. The CDR3 runs 17 residues. Looked up from germline, CDR1 is VENAVY and CDR2 is YDSYNSRV.

This clone has a count of ten or more. TCRdb assigns this DNA the protein of a much larger clone, which departs from its translation at residue 7; this likely reflects a read error, and the protein shown comes from translating the DNA. This chain connects TRGV9 to TRGJ1 or TRGJ2. The J gene, not given by TCRdb, was assigned here from a germline match of the nucleotide sequence. The J segment lost 8 bases and the V segment lost 4 bases, leaving 5 bases of the junction unmatched. The germline gives CDR1 GITISATS, CDR2 ISYDGTV (reference sequence). The CDR3 sequence is 11 residues long. DNA of the CDR3: TGTGCCTTGTGGGAACCACATAAGAAACTCTTT. Encoded protein: CALWEPHKKLF.

Concerning this clone itself: A far larger clone differs by one base, so this is likely a read error. Different DNA sequences within this sample yield the same CDR3. The chain joins TRGV5 to TRGJ1 or TRGJ2. The J gene, missing from TCRdb, was assigned here through DNA to germline matching. Germline V CDR1 and CDR2: VINAFY, YDVSNSKD. The CDR3 is 15 residues long. CDR3 sequence: CATWDRPSHYYKKLF. The CDR3 DNA is TGTGCCACCTGGGACAGGCCCTCCCATTATTACAAGAAACTCTTT.

As concerns this clone: This DNA's translation differs at residue 9 from TCRdb's protein, which comes from a much larger clone; a read error is likely, and the protein shown is translated from the DNA. The chain recombines TRGV9 with TRGJ1 or TRGJ2. The V gene end was trimmed by 0 bases and the J gene end by 15 bases; junction bases not matched to a gene: 8. This CDR3 is built from 11 residues. Germline CDR1 and CDR2: GITISATS and ISYDGTV (reference sequence). The CDR3 sequence: CALWEVHGILF. The CDR3 coding sequence is TGTGCCTTGTGGGAGGTGCACGGGATACTCTTT.

With respect to this clone: A far larger clone is just one base off, so this is likely a read error. Other DNA sequences in the same sample also yield this CDR3. The J segment was not called; the V segment is TRGV2. The CDR3 length is 11 residues. Germline CDR1 EGSNGY, CDR2 YDSYNSKV. This CDR3 reads CATWDGQTMTF. In DNA form, the CDR3 reads TGTGCCACCTGGGACGGGCAAACAATGACGTTT.

In this sample, this clone turned up a few times. For this DNA, TCRdb reports the protein of a much larger clone, which diverges at residue 6, most likely from a read error; the protein presented here is translated directly from the DNA. The chain uses TRGV9 and TRGJP. TCRdb records no J gene; here it was assigned by comparing the DNA to germline. This CDR3 is 17 amino acids long. The germline V gene has CDR1 GITISATS and CDR2 ISYDGTV (reference sequence). J was trimmed by 9 bases and V by 3 bases; bases with no gene match: 11. In DNA, the CDR3 is TGTGCCTTGTGGGAGATGCAAGTTGGGTTGGGCAAAAAAATCAAGGTATTT. It yields the protein CALWEMQVGLGKKIKVF.

This clone was recorded many times. Only one base separates this from a far larger clonotype, so it likely reflects a read error. Other DNA variants within this sample encode the same CDR3. The chain uses TRGV9 and TRGJ1 or TRGJ2. The CDR3 runs 17 residues. V lost 4 bases and J lost 1; bases outside the gene matches: 16. Germline V gene lookup returns CDR1 GITISATS and CDR2 ISYDGTV (reference sequence). The chain's CDR3 is CALWEVLGIGNYYKKLF. The CDR3 DNA follows: TGTGCCTTGTGGGAAGTGCTTGGGATAGGAAATTATTATAAGAAACTCTTT.

Notes on this clone: TCRdb pairs this DNA with a much larger clone's protein that differs at residue 4, likely a read error; the protein shown was translated from the DNA. Other DNA sequences in this specimen translate into the identical CDR3. The chain is built from TRGV9 and TRGJ1 or TRGJ2. V gave up 7 bases and J gave up 2 bases; unmatched junction bases: 5. The CDR3 spans 12 residues. Per the germline V gene, CDR1 is GITISATS and CDR2 is ISYDGTV (reference sequence). The CDR3 is CALCEYYYKKLF. Written as DNA, the CDR3 is TGTGCCTTGTGTGAATATTATTATAAGAAACTCTTT.

This clone was found many times. The likely explanation is a read error, given a far larger clone one base away. Other DNA sequences in this specimen translate into the identical CDR3. The chain carries TRGV4 and TRGJ1 or TRGJ2. Germline assignment: CDR1 EGSTGY and CDR2 YDSYTSSV. This CDR3 is 14 amino acids long. CDR3 sequence: CATWDGGDYYKKLF. CDR3 sequence (DNA): TGCGCCACCTGGGATGGGGGGGATTATTATAAGAAACTCTTT.